Below are 27 T cell receptor beta chains sequenced from a single sample in a study of T cell changes during pregnancy in multiple sclerosis (dated by TCRdb to about 2019). The library was made by the immunoSEQ multiplex PCR assay. TCRdb retrieved this table from immuneACCESS and kept in-frame rearrangements only. Not all clones are present; in checked studies, unresolved V genes account for under half, and no reason is known for the remainder. The sample table shows around 96,000 clones, and roughly 91% are seen once. The ten largest clones represent approximately 4.5% of the sample. The sample consisted of peripheral blood, taken in the first trimester of pregnancy. Receptors were obtained from a female donor with multiple sclerosis, enrolled in a pregnancy study.

The chain has TRBV27 and TRBJ2-7, with TRBD1 matching 9 bases. CDR1 is MNHEY, CDR2 SMNVEV, per germline (reference sequence). The ends lost 5 bases at V and 4 bases at J; junction bases unmatched: 9. CDR3 size: 15 residues. The CDR3 nucleotides read TGTGCCAGCAGTCCCTGGGGACAGGGTAAATACGAGCAGTACTTC. Amino acid sequence: CASSPWGQGKYEQYF.

The V call is TRBV6-5, the J call TRBJ2-5, with D possibly TRBD2 on 5 matching bases. This CDR3 spans 10 amino acids. V was trimmed by 8 bases and J by 5 bases, leaving 6 bases between them. Germline V gene lookup returns CDR1 MNHEY and CDR2 SVGAGI. The CDR3 is CASRGETQYF. CDR3 in DNA: TGTGCCAGCCGAGGGGAGACCCAGTACTTC.

This chain uses TRBV9 with TRBJ2-3; 9 bases match TRBD1. This CDR3 comprises 17 residues. J gave up 4 bases and V 0 bases, and 9 bases lay outside the gene matches. Germline V gene lookup returns CDR1 SGDLS and CDR2 YYNGEE. This CDR3 is CASSVVNLGQGSDTQYF. CDR3 nucleotides: TGTGCCAGCAGCGTAGTTAATCTGGGACAGGGATCAGATACGCAGTATTTT.

This clone is a singleton in its sample. The chain is built from TRBV5-1 and TRBJ2-2; D gene unclear. This CDR3 contains 15 residues. Germline V lookup: CDR1 SGHRS, CDR2 YFSETQ. V was trimmed by 7 bases and J by 0 bases, leaving 13 bases between them. The CDR3 DNA sequence: TGCGCCAGCCGTCCGCTATCTGCGAACACCGGGGAGCTGTTTTTT. It codes for CASRPLSANTGELFF.

This chain connects TRBV9 to TRBJ1-1; 11 nucleotides match TRBD1. The CDR3 contains 13 residues. Germline V gene sequence: CDR1 SGDLS, CDR2 YYNGEE. The junction had 6 bases not matched to a gene; V was cut back by 3 bases and J by 11 bases. CDR3 sequence reads: CASSEGQGAGAFF. As DNA, the CDR3 is TGTGCCAGCAGCGAAGGACAGGGGGCGGGTGCTTTCTTT.

This sequence joins TRBV10-3 and TRBJ1-3; TRBD1 matches 7 bases. Germline lookup yields CDR1 ENHRY and CDR2 SYGVKD. The ends lost 0 bases at V and 3 bases at J; junction bases unmatched: 5. This CDR3 is built from 16 residues. The CDR3 DNA follows: TGTGCCATCAGTGAGTCAAAGACAGGGTTTGGAAACACCATATATTTT. Residues: CAISESKTGFGNTIYF.

The chain recombines TRBV6-6 with TRBJ2-7, with TRBD1 matching 11 bases. After removal of 4 bases from V and 5 bases from J, the junction contained 4 bases not matched to a gene. CDR3 length equals 14 residues. Germline CDR1 is MNHNY and CDR2 is SVGAGI (reference sequence). The CDR3 reads CASSSGTGGDEQYF. Here the CDR3 DNA reads TGTGCCAGCAGTTCCGGGACAGGGGGTGACGAGCAGTACTTC.

This chain uses TRBV13 with TRBJ1-3, with D possibly being TRBD1 (5 bases). Trimming removed 6 bases at V and 0 bases at J, with 9 bases between. In germline, CDR1 is PRHDT, CDR2 FYEKMQ (reference sequence). The CDR3 is 14 amino acids. For the CDR3, the DNA is TGTGCCAGCAGAGGGGAAAGCTCTGGAAACACCATATATTTT. This codes for CASRGESSGNTIYF.

J is TRBJ1-2 and V is TRBV9, with D maybe TRBD1 (5 bases). Trimming cost V 0 bases and J 4 bases, with 13 bases left between them. Germline V gives CDR1 SGDLS, CDR2 YYNGEE. CDR3 length: 15 amino acids. The CDR3 sequence is CASSVDRIDSYGYTF. The CDR3 DNA reads as TGTGCCAGCAGCGTAGACAGGATAGATTCCTATGGCTACACCTTC.

This rearrangement joins TRBV11-2 to TRBJ2-1; TRBD2 aligns across 8 bases. V shed 5 bases, J shed 2 bases, and the junction held 5 bases outside the gene matches. CDR3 length equals 15 residues. Germline assignment: CDR1 SGHAT and CDR2 FQNNGV. The CDR3 nucleotides read TGTGCCAGCAGCACACCGGGGGGGACCTACAATGAGCAGTTCTTC. It yields the protein CASSTPGGTYNEQFF.

V is TRBV5-4 and J is TRBJ2-7; 10 nucleotides match TRBD1. The germline V gene encodes CDR1 SGHNT and CDR2 YYREEE (reference sequence). V lost 6 bases to trimming and J lost 9 bases; unmatched junction nucleotides: 15. There are 15 residues in the CDR3. The CDR3 loop is CASIDTGTGDDRQYF. CDR3 DNA sequence: TGTGCCAGCATCGATACCGGGACAGGGGACGATCGGCAGTACTTC.

The genes are TRBV9 and TRBJ1-3, with D unresolved. The V gene lost 3 bases and the J gene lost 2 bases, with 6 bases spanning the gap. The CDR3 runs 13 residues. Germline V CDR1 and CDR2: SGDLS, YYNGEE. The CDR3 DNA sequence: TGTGCCAGCAGCGACTTAGCTGGAAACACCATATATTTT. Amino acid sequence: CASSDLAGNTIYF.

This chain's CDR3 is CAILEQGAHGYTF. Written as DNA, the CDR3 is TGTGCCATCCTCGAACAGGGAGCCCATGGCTACACCTTC. The gene calls are TRBV10-3 and TRBJ1-2; D possibly corresponds to TRBD1 (6 bases). Germline V gene data show CDR1 as ENHRY and CDR2 as SYGVKD. This CDR3 has 13 residues. V lost 8 bases and J lost 6, with 16 bases in between.

The V call is TRBV5-1, the J call TRBJ2-5; 8 nucleotides match TRBD1. Germline V gives CDR1 SGHRS, CDR2 YFSETQ. The J segment lost 5 bases and the V segment lost 0 bases, leaving 6 bases of the junction unmatched. The CDR3 length is 15 residues. CDR3 protein: CASSLVPGGRETQYF. CDR3 coding DNA: TGCGCCAGCAGCTTGGTCCCAGGGGGCCGGGAGACCCAGTACTTC.

The chain links TRBV5-1 to TRBJ1-1, with TRBD1 identical over 7 bases. The V and J ends lost 3 bases and 1 base, in that order; junction bases with no gene match: 3. The CDR3 runs to 14 residues. Germline V gene data show CDR1 as SGHRS and CDR2 as YFSETQ. This chain's CDR3 is CASSSRQGNTEAFF. CDR3 bases: TGCGCCAGCAGCTCCCGACAGGGGAACACTGAAGCTTTCTTT.

CDR3 sequence reads: CASSYASGGRHEQFF. The DNA of the CDR3 is TGTGCCAGCAGTTACGCTAGCGGGGGGAGGCATGAGCAGTTCTTC. The chain is built from TRBV6-6 and TRBJ2-1, with 11 bases fitting TRBD2. J gave up 8 bases and V 2 bases, and 5 bases lay outside the gene matches. The CDR3 spans 15 residues. Germline values: CDR1 MNHNY, CDR2 SVGAGI (reference sequence).

The chain is built from TRBV4-1 and TRBJ2-3, with D possibly TRBD2 on 6 matching bases. The CDR3 totals 17 residues. Germline V CDR1 and CDR2: MGHRA, YSYEKL. Trimming left V 0 bases short and J 1 base short, with 14 bases between. The CDR3 DNA follows: TGCGCCAGCAGCCAAGATCTCGGGAGTTCGGGCACAGATACGCAGTATTTT. Translation: CASSQDLGSSGTDTQYF.

This rearrangement joins TRBV11-3 to TRBJ2-7, with D tentatively TRBD2 (6 bases). The CDR3 totals 15 residues. V gave up 1 base and J gave up 6 bases, with 16 bases separating them. Looked up from germline, CDR1 is SGHNT and CDR2 is YENEEA. The DNA of the CDR3 is TGTGCCAGCAGCTTAGGAGCCGGGGGAAGGACCGAGCAGTACTTC. Its translation: CASSLGAGGRTEQYF.

The gene calls are TRBV7-3 and TRBJ2-1; 11 bases agree with TRBD1. Unmatched junction bases numbered 6, after V lost 5 bases and J lost 6 bases. Germline V gene data show CDR1 as SGHTA and CDR2 as FQGTGA. The CDR3 runs 15 residues. In DNA, the CDR3 is TGTGCCAGCAGCCCATCGGGGACAGGGGGCAATGAGCAGTTCTTC. Residues: CASSPSGTGGNEQFF.

The V call is TRBV5-6, the J call TRBJ2-6; 7 nucleotides line up with TRBD1. Germline-derived CDR1 and CDR2 are SGHDT and YYEEEE. This CDR3 comprises 17 residues. The ends lost 3 bases at V and 2 bases at J; junction bases unmatched: 8. CDR3 region: CASSSTTGNPGANVLTF. In DNA form, the CDR3 reads TGTGCCAGCAGCTCTACGACAGGGAACCCTGGGGCCAACGTCCTGACTTTC.

This chain links TRBV30 with TRBJ1-3; TRBD1 is a possible D gene (6 bases). The CDR3 has 16 amino acids. The germline gives CDR1 GTSNPN, CDR2 SVGIG (reference sequence). Trimming removed 1 base from V and 0 bases from J, with 13 bases in between. CDR3 protein: CAWSGGPPASGNTIYF. The CDR3 bases are TGTGCCTGGAGTGGGGGGCCCCCAGCCTCTGGAAACACCATATATTTT.

The rearrangement uses TRBV10-1 and TRBJ1-4; no definite D call. The CDR3 length is 14 residues. V was pared by 5 bases and J by 8 bases, with 15 bases between. Germline V lookup: CDR1 WNHNN, CDR2 SYGVQD (reference sequence). CDR3 sequence reads: CASSIDPRKEKLFF. CDR3 sequence (DNA): TGCGCCAGCAGTATAGACCCGCGGAAGGAAAAACTGTTTTTT.

The chain links TRBV5-4 to TRBJ1-2, with TRBD1 as a possible D gene (6 bases). The V end lost 3 bases, the J end lost 2 bases, and 14 bases lay between the germline ends. CDR1 SGHNT and CDR2 YYREEE come from the germline V gene (reference sequence). The CDR3 has 15 residues. CDR3 nucleotide sequence: TGTGCCAGCAGCTCTCTAGACAGGATCAACTATGGCTACACCTTC. Translated, it gives CASSSLDRINYGYTF.

The chain recombines TRBV5-5 with TRBJ2-2, with 11 positions matching TRBD2. V lost 0 bases, J lost 0 bases, and 4 bases stayed unmatched. The CDR3 length is 18 residues. Germline loops: CDR1 SGHKS, CDR2 YYEKEE (reference sequence). The CDR3 sequence: CASSLGGTSGSNTGELFF. The DNA for the CDR3 is TGTGCCAGCAGCTTGGGAGGGACTAGCGGATCGAACACCGGGGAGCTGTTTTTT.

This clone was observed a handful of times. The chain links TRBV27 to TRBJ1-6; tentative D call: TRBD1 (6 bases). This CDR3 contains 14 residues. Germline loops: CDR1 MNHEY, CDR2 SMNVEV (reference sequence). V lost 9 bases to trimming and J lost 6 bases, with 15 bases between them. Here the CDR3 reads CASTNRVGNSPLHF. DNA for the CDR3: TGTGCCAGTACTAACAGGGTTGGTAATTCACCCCTCCACTTT.

This sequence joins TRBV11-2 and TRBJ2-3; D call uncertain. CDR1 is SGHAT, CDR2 FQNNGV, per germline. Trimming stripped 4 bases from V and 6 bases from J, with 11 bases between. The CDR3 has 13 amino acids. CDR3: CASSSNTVDTQYF. CDR3 DNA: TGTGCCAGCAGCTCGAATACGGTTGATACGCAGTATTTT.

The J gene is TRBJ2-1, the V gene TRBV12-5; D remains ambiguous. CDR1 and CDR2 (germline): LGHNT, FRNRAP. CDR3 length equals 13 residues. The ends were cut back, 8 bases at V and 9 bases at J, with 17 bases in the middle. The CDR3 DNA reads TGTGCTAGTAGAGTGGGCGATAGGTTTGAGCAGTTCTTC. The encoded protein is CASRVGDRFEQFF.